A single sample gave rise to the 13 T cell receptor beta chains below, sequenced in a study of blood T cell repertoires in COVID-19. The assay was immunoSEQ multiplex PCR, and TCRdb's table has in-frame clones only and misses some. The sample records some 300,000 clones, around four fifths being singletons. The sequenced sample consisted of peripheral blood. All receptors derive from a woman between 50 and 59 years old with active or convalescent COVID-19.

This chain connects TRBV30 to TRBJ2-2, with D possibly being TRBD2 (6 bases). There are 13 residues in the CDR3. Germline CDR1 reads GTSNPN; CDR2 reads SVGIG (reference sequence). Deletions cut 0 bases from V and 7 bases from J, with 9 bases between. CDR3 bases: TGTGCCTGGAGTGTAGGAGGGATCGGGGAGCTGTTTTTT. Translation: CAWSVGGIGELFF.

J is TRBJ1-1 and V is TRBV9, with 7 bases fitting TRBD1. The germline V gene encodes CDR1 SGDLS and CDR2 YYNGEE. V dropped 4 bases and J dropped 12; count of bases not matched to a gene: 15. CDR3 length: 14 amino acids. In DNA, the CDR3 is TGTGCCAGCAGCTCAGTGCCAGGGGGTGAGGGGACTTTCTTT. Translated, it gives CASSSVPGGEGTFF.

The chain has TRBV25-1 and TRBJ2-3; possible D gene TRBD2, 5 bases. The V gene lost 5 bases and the J gene lost 1 base, with 10 bases spanning the gap. CDR1 is MGHDK and CDR2 is SYGVNS in the germline V gene. There are 14 residues in the CDR3. CDR3 sequence: CASSRGTGTDTQYF. The CDR3 DNA sequence: TGTGCCAGCAGTCGGGGTACGGGCACAGATACGCAGTATTTT.

This chain links TRBV7-8 with TRBJ1-1, with D possibly matching TRBD1 (6 bases). The germline gives CDR1 SGHVS, CDR2 FQNEAQ. V dropped 2 bases and J dropped 0 bases, with 10 bases sitting between them. The CDR3 length is 15 residues. CDR3: CASSLQGSLNTEAFF. CDR3 nucleotide sequence: TGTGCCAGCAGCTTACAGGGGTCATTGAACACTGAAGCTTTCTTT.

J is TRBJ2-7 and V is TRBV2; 10 positions agree with TRBD2. V was clipped by 1 base and J by 7 bases; unmatched bases: 1. The germline gives CDR1 SNHLY, CDR2 FYNNEI. CDR3 length: 13 residues. The CDR3 loop reads CASSEVGLAEQYF. For the CDR3, the DNA is TGTGCCAGCAGTGAAGTGGGACTAGCGGAGCAGTACTTC. Drawing the rest from reference TRBV2 and TRBJ2-7, the complete variable domain is EPEVTQTPSHQVTQMGQEVILRCVPISNHLYFYWYRQILGQKVEFLVSFYNNEISEKSEIFDDQFSVERPDGSNFTLKIRSTKLEDSAMYFCASSEVGLAEQYFGPGTRLTVT.

The chain uses TRBV6-5 and TRBJ2-5; tentative D call: TRBD2 (6 bases). This CDR3 is 15 amino acids long. Germline loops: CDR1 MNHEY, CDR2 SVGAGI. V lost 0 bases and J lost 3, with 11 bases in between. The CDR3 bases are TGTGCCAGCAGTTACTCGGTCCCTAGCGAAGAGACCCAGTACTTC. Translation: CASSYSVPSEETQYF.

V is TRBV7-8 and J is TRBJ2-1; 8 positions match TRBD2. Trimming removed 7 bases from V and 2 bases from J; junction bases left unmatched: 7. The CDR3 sequence is 15 residues long. The germline CDR1 and CDR2 sequences are SGHVS and FQNEAQ. CDR3 protein: CASTAGLDTYNEQFF. The DNA of the CDR3 is TGTGCCAGCACCGCGGGACTAGATACCTACAATGAGCAGTTCTTC.

The CDR3 DNA sequence: TGTGCCACCACCGGGACAGGACACTCTGGCTACACCTTC. Translating it yields CATTGTGHSGYTF. V usage is TRBV10-3 and J usage is TRBJ1-2, with 8 positions matching TRBD1. V shed 10 bases and J 7 bases; nucleotides not matched to a gene: 11. Germline V gene lookup returns CDR1 ENHRY and CDR2 SYGVKD. The CDR3 spans 13 residues.

V is TRBV14 and J is TRBJ2-1; the match to TRBD2 covers 7 bases. The length of the CDR3 is 16 residues. The germline V gene has CDR1 SGHDN and CDR2 FVKESK. Trimming removed 1 base from V and 2 bases from J; junction bases left unmatched: 5. CDR3 DNA: TGTGCCAGCAGCCAAGTGGGGCTAGCGGCCTACAATGAGCAGTTCTTC. It yields the protein CASSQVGLAAYNEQFF.

The rearrangement joins TRBV19 to TRBJ2-5; a weak D match, TRBD2 (5 bases). V was pared by 2 bases and J by 5 bases, with 12 bases between. This CDR3 comprises 14 residues. Germline loops: CDR1 LNHDA, CDR2 SQIVND (reference sequence). This chain's CDR3 is CASSIWPRRETQYF. The CDR3, as DNA: TGTGCCAGTAGTATATGGCCTAGGAGGGAGACCCAGTACTTC.

This chain uses TRBV28 with TRBJ1-5; 7 bases line up with TRBD1. The CDR3 has 15 residues. Germline lookup yields CDR1 MDHEN and CDR2 SYDVKM. V shed 7 bases, J shed 0 bases, and the junction held 6 bases outside the gene matches. CDR3 coding DNA: TGTGCCAGCAAAGGACAGGCCTATAGCAATCAGCCCCAGCATTTT. It specifies CASKGQAYSNQPQHF.

The chain links TRBV7-9 to TRBJ1-1, with D tentatively TRBD1 (6 bases). The V gene lost 1 base and the J gene lost 4 bases, with 10 bases spanning the gap. This CDR3 region has 14 residues. Germline V CDR1 and CDR2: SEHNR, FQNEAQ (reference sequence). CDR3 in DNA: TGTGCCAGCAGCTTAGTTAGGGGGATCACTGAAGCTTTCTTT. As protein: CASSLVRGITEAFF.

The chain is built from TRBV7-2 and TRBJ2-7; D ambiguous. Germline assignment: CDR1 SGHTA and CDR2 FQGNSA. The CDR3 covers 14 residues. Trimming took 0 bases from V and 4 from J, leaving 10 bases between them. This chain's CDR3 is CASSLAELVYEQYF. The CDR3 DNA reads TGTGCCAGCAGCTTAGCTGAGCTAGTTTACGAGCAGTACTTC. Full variable domain (outside the CDR3, taken from reference TRBV7-2 and TRBJ2-7): GAGVSQSPSNKVTEKGKDVELRCDPISGHTALYWYRQSLGQGLEFLIYFQGNSAPDKSGLPSDRFSAERTGGSVSTLTIQRTQQEDSAVYLCASSLAELVYEQYFGPGTRLTVT.